This T cell receptor beta chain was documented in a study of T cells after yellow fever vaccination (dated by TCRdb to the late 2010s). In the study overall: Libraries from fractions with low cell numbers were prepared with the SMART-Seq v4 Ultra Low Input RNA kit. To follow T-cell clones before and after both primary and booster YFV17D yellow fever vaccination, bulk TCR alpha and beta repertoires underwent longitudinal sequencing. The cohort comprised two healthy male donors, one aged 18 to 30 and one aged 30 to 40 years. Blood samples were taken at several timepoints before and after primary and secondary immunization, and bulk PBMC replicates and cell subsets were isolated. Results the study describes overall, beyond this receptor: Computational filtering was needed because FACS-sorted repertoires could contain abundant contaminating clonotypes from the bulk population. The study included only two donors, which limits how far the findings can be generalized. A small share of clonotypes occurred in both CD4 and CD8 compartments, likely arising from convergent recombination. Most clones expanded after primary vaccination (approximately 96% of CD4 and 70% to 90% of CD8) were re-detected after the booster, suggesting that broad memory maintenance occurred. Compared with the primary T-cell response, the secondary T-cell response was faster but weaker, reaching its peak on day 5 rather than on day 15.

The treatment or condition label, read with the paper, signifies: live attenuated yellow fever vaccine strain. A standard Ficoll-Paque protocol was used to isolate PBMCs from peripheral blood. CD4 and CD8 T-cell fractions were isolated with Dynabeads CD4 and CD8 positive selection kits. TriZol was used to extract RNA from bulk PBMCs, CD4 and CD8 fractions, and dextramer-positive and dextramer-negative fractions. Reading the germline V gene gives CDR1 MDHEN and CDR2 SYDVKM. For this chain, trimming is 6 bases at the V end and 0 bases at the J end, and the number of junction bases without a gene match is 5. The CDR3 has 15 amino acids, counting the end cysteine and phenylalanine. The kept DNA is CDR3 alone, 45 bases in frame from the first base. Data came from an Illumina NovaSeq 6000. TCR cDNA was synthesized by 5'RACE template switching, which introduced a universal primer site and unique molecular identifiers. Priming of cDNA synthesis was performed from both the TCR alpha and TCR beta constant segments. Library amplification involved two PCR steps, and the second step added sample barcodes and sequencing adapters. Sequencing of libraries was done on Illumina HiSeq 2500 (2x100 bp) or NovaSeq (2x150 bp). The original pipeline was this. MIGEC handled demultiplexing of reads and collapsing into UMI consensus sequences, while MiXCR performed V(D)J alignment. Clonotypes responding to the vaccine were identified with edgeR on replicate PBMC samples, with the criteria of FDR below 0.01 and a log2 fold change above 5 up to day 15. Each bulk clonotype was labeled CD4 or CD8 based on which sequenced repertoire, CD4 or CD8, contained the clonotype at higher abundance. TCRdb reprocessed the public reads (quality trimming at Q25 with fastp, clone calling with MiXCR) and kept in-frame beta chains. When rows share a CDR3 protein, they turn into one entry using the most common DNA and genes. These V and J calls are TCRdb output, not the study's own analysis. This sample lists some 220,000 distinct CDR3 sequences; more than 3% were detected once. Clones ranked in the top ten supply around 3.3% of the sample.

A remark on this clonotype: There is no known antigen for this receptor. No base quality values were provided; no much bigger clone lies one nucleotide off.

The chain couples TRBV28 to TRBJ2-3, with TRBD2 matching 8 junction bases. The starting material was CD4+ T cells sorted from PBMCs, obtained 10 days after the yellow fever booster vaccination. This receptor was obtained from a man between 18 and 35 years old who received the YFV17D yellow fever vaccine. The bases are TGTGCCAGCAGCCACCAGCGGGGGAGCACAGATACGCAGTATTTT. It codes for CASSHQRGSTDTQYF.